These T cell receptor beta chains were read from a single sample in a study of blood T cell repertoires in COVID-19. Data came from immunoSEQ multiplex PCR; TCRdb stores just in-frame clones and leaves some out. The table records approximately 210,000 clones, 80% to 90% of them present only once. What was sequenced was peripheral blood. The origin of the receptors is a woman in her fifties or sixties with acute or convalescent COVID-19. Each CDR3 is given with its conserved first and last residue. The order of the fields is J gene, D gene, V gene, clone size, CDR3 protein, CDR3 DNA. D genes are given only for firm matches. The size of a clone is reported for some rows only, either as once, few or many, or as a class for expanded clones.

TRBJ2-7,TRBD2,TRBV5-4,few,CASSLGRGANEQYF,TGTGCCAGCAGCTTGGGGCGGGGGGCGAACGAGCAGTACTTC
TRBJ2-6,TRBD1,TRBV19,.,CASRKGGTGVLSGANVLTF,TGTGCCAGTAGAAAAGGGGGGACAGGGGTTTTGTCTGGGGCCAACGTCCTGACTTTC
TRBJ2-3,.,TRBV21-1,.,CASSGLTQCTDTQYF,TGTGCCAGCAGCGGACTGACCCAATGCACAGATACGCAGTATTTT
TRBJ1-4,.,TRBV28,.,CASSFRGGNEKLFF,TGTGCCAGCAGTTTTAGAGGAGGGAATGAAAAACTGTTTTTT
TRBJ1-5,.,TRBV2,.,CASTKGALVSGNQPQHF,TGTGCCAGCACCAAGGGTGCTCTCGTGTCAGGGAATCAGCCCCAGCATTTT
TRBJ2-7,.,TRBV5-6,.,CASSRGSSYEQYF,TGTGCCAGCAGCCGTGGGAGCTCCTACGAGCAGTACTTC
TRBJ2-7,.,TRBV3-1/TRBV3-2,once,CASSQAQSPGGSSYEQYF,TGTGCCAGCAGCCAAGCTCAATCCCCCGGGGGAAGCTCCTACGAGCAGTACTTC
TRBJ2-1,.,TRBV28,.,CASSLIGVGKDEQFF,TGTGCCAGCAGTCTTATTGGGGTCGGGAAGGATGAGCAGTTCTTC
TRBJ1-1,TRBD1,TRBV7-9,once,CASSGQGETEAFF,TGTGCCAGCAGCGGACAGGGAGAAACTGAAGCTTTCTTT
TRBJ2-1,.,TRBV5-1,.,CASSLEYYNNEQFF,TGCGCCAGCAGCTTGGAGTACTACAACAATGAGCAGTTCTTC
TRBJ1-1,.,TRBV5-1,.,CASSPIQDMNTEAFF,TGCGCCAGCAGCCCGATACAGGATATGAACACTGAAGCTTTCTTT
TRBJ1-5,TRBD1,TRBV2,.,CASSADRVNQPQHF,TGTGCCAGCAGTGCGGACAGGGTTAATCAGCCCCAGCATTTT
TRBJ2-1,TRBD1,TRBV27,.,CASSLSATGTGIYEQFF,TGTGCCAGCAGTTTAAGCGCAACCGGGACAGGGATCTATGAGCAGTTCTTC
TRBJ2-7,TRBD2,TRBV7-6,.,CASSPMSGRSDEQYF,TGTGCCAGCAGCCCAATGAGCGGGAGATCAGATGAGCAGTACTTC
TRBJ2-5,.,TRBV24-1,.,CATSRGAGDRQETQYF,TGTGCCACCAGTCGGGGAGCAGGGGATAGACAAGAGACCCAGTACTTC
TRBJ2-1,.,TRBV12-1,few,CASSIPLAGEDDEQFF,TGTGCCAGCAGCATCCCACTAGCGGGAGAAGACGATGAGCAGTTCTTC
TRBJ2-3,TRBD2,TRBV9,.,CASSESGLAGDTQYF,TGTGCCAGCAGCGAGTCGGGACTAGCGGGAGATACGCAGTATTTT
TRBJ2-7,.,TRBV28,once,CASSPFRGSGNEQYF,TGTGCCAGCAGTCCCTTTCGGGGGTCGGGGAACGAGCAGTACTTC
TRBJ1-3,.,TRBV24-1,.,CATQDSNSGNTIYF,TGTGCCACCCAAGACAGCAACTCTGGAAACACCATATATTTT
TRBJ2-5,TRBD2,TRBV7-8,few,CASSLMSGGETQYF,TGTGCCAGCAGCTTGATGAGCGGGGGAGAGACCCAGTACTTC
TRBJ2-5,.,TRBV19,.,CASSIWGVGETQYF,TGTGCCAGTAGCATCTGGGGGGTCGGGGAGACCCAGTACTTC
TRBJ1-1,TRBD1,TRBV7-9,once,CASSSGQGRREAFF,TGTGCCAGCAGCTCGGGACAGGGGCGAAGAGAAGCTTTCTTT
TRBJ2-5,.,TRBV19,.,CASSPWTIGGETQYF,TGTGCCAGTAGTCCGTGGACTATAGGCGGGGAGACCCAGTACTTC
TRBJ2-2,TRBD2,TRBV7-2,.,CASRAGLAGVTGELFF,TGTGCCAGCAGGGCGGGACTAGCGGGAGTTACCGGGGAGCTGTTTTTT
TRBJ2-1,.,TRBV11-2,.,CASSANSHEQFF,TGTGCCAGCAGCGCCAACAGCCATGAGCAGTTCTTC
TRBJ2-1,.,TRBV6-6,.,CASSPRSYNEQFF,TGTGCCAGCAGTCCGCGGTCCTACAATGAGCAGTTCTTC
TRBJ2-7,TRBD2,TRBV9,.,CASSAEKPGTSGYEQYF,TGTGCCAGCAGCGCCGAAAAACCGGGGACTAGCGGCTACGAGCAGTACTTC
TRBJ2-3,.,TRBV19,.,CASSGGVLLSTDTQYF,TGTGCCAGTAGTGGCGGCGTTCTCCTCTCCACAGATACGCAGTATTTT
TRBJ1-4,TRBD1,TRBV3-1/TRBV3-2,.,CASSQEITGAEKLFF,TGTGCCAGCAGCCAAGAGATAACAGGGGCCGAAAAACTGTTTTTT
TRBJ1-2,.,TRBV7-2,.,CASSLGRAYGYTF,TGTGCCAGCAGCTTAGGGCGGGCATATGGCTACACCTTC
TRBJ2-1,TRBD2,TRBV9,.,CASSVEGGSDSYNEQFF,TGTGCCAGCAGCGTAGAGGGCGGGAGCGACTCCTACAATGAGCAGTTCTTC
TRBJ2-7,.,TRBV5-1,.,CASSDPRDSLPEQYF,TGCGCCAGCAGCGACCCCCGGGACTCCCTTCCCGAGCAGTACTTC
TRBJ2-1,.,TRBV21-1,.,CASSKVGKETGGGLRDNEQFF,TGTGCCAGCAGCAAAGTGGGTAAGGAGACAGGGGGAGGTCTTAGGGACAATGAGCAGTTCTTC
TRBJ2-7,.,TRBV4-2,.,CASSQRQFSSYEQYF,TGTGCCAGCAGCCAACGACAGTTTAGCTCCTACGAGCAGTACTTC
TRBJ2-1,TRBD2,TRBV5-1,.,CASRPGPSTLTSGSYNEQFF,TGCGCCAGCAGACCGGGACCTTCCACCTTAACTAGCGGGTCCTACAATGAGCAGTTCTTC
TRBJ2-5,.,TRBV4-2,.,CASSRFGERGETQYF,TGTGCCAGCAGCCGTTTTGGCGAAAGGGGGGAGACCCAGTACTTC
TRBJ1-1,TRBD1,TRBV6-5,.,CASIPSRGRNTEAFF,TGTGCCAGCATACCCTCCAGGGGGCGGAACACTGAAGCTTTCTTT
TRBJ1-2,.,TRBV11-2,once,CASSRDGFSGYTF,TGTGCCAGCAGTCGCGACGGGTTTTCTGGCTACACCTTC
TRBJ2-7,TRBD2,TRBV28,.,CASRSTTSGRSYEQYF,TGTGCCAGCAGGTCAACGACTAGCGGGAGGTCCTACGAGCAGTACTTC
TRBJ2-7,.,TRBV25-1,.,CASSSDLTGAGQYF,TGTGCCAGCAGTTCCGACTTAACAGGTGCCGGGCAGTACTTC
TRBJ1-5,.,TRBV18,.,CASSPDSRWGSNQPQHF,TGTGCCAGCTCACCGGACAGCCGCTGGGGAAGCAATCAGCCCCAGCATTTT
TRBJ2-7,.,TRBV10-2,.,CASSLTGPGHEQYF,TGCGCCAGCAGTTTGACAGGACCGGGGCACGAGCAGTACTTC
TRBJ1-5,.,TRBV19,.,CASSAAGGNQPQHF,TGTGCCAGTAGTGCCGCAGGGGGCAATCAGCCCCAGCATTTT
TRBJ2-1,TRBD2,TRBV28,.,CASSSHGGGPRYNEQFF,TGTGCCAGCAGTTCCCACGGGGGAGGGCCTAGATACAATGAGCAGTTCTTC
TRBJ2-2,.,TRBV5-4,.,CASSTGIPGAGELFF,TGTGCCAGCAGCACAGGGATTCCAGGCGCCGGGGAGCTGTTTTTT
TRBJ1-1,.,TRBV2,.,CASSADPQGDTEAFF,TGTGCCAGCAGTGCTGACCCGCAAGGGGACACTGAAGCTTTCTTT
TRBJ2-1,.,TRBV11-2,.,CASSPRLPKSYNEQFF,TGTGCCAGCAGCCCTAGACTGCCCAAAAGTTACAATGAGCAGTTCTTC
TRBJ2-7,.,TRBV5-8,.,CASSLVRPKRYEQYF,TGTGCCAGCAGCTTGGTGAGGCCCAAACGCTACGAGCAGTACTTC
TRBJ2-2,.,TRBV7-8,.,CASSLGAASWSSIDTGELFF,TGTGCCAGCAGCTTAGGGGCAGCCTCCTGGTCTTCAATTGACACCGGGGAGCTGTTTTTT
TRBJ2-5,TRBD2,TRBV7-6,.,CASSGRGLAGGETQYF,TGTGCCAGCAGCGGTAGGGGACTAGCGGGAGGAGAGACCCAGTACTTC
TRBJ2-7,TRBD1,TRBV6-4,.,CASSDQISDREASYEQYF,TGTGCCAGCAGTGACCAAATCTCGGACAGGGAGGCTTCCTACGAGCAGTACTTC
TRBJ1-2,TRBD1,TRBV28,.,CASGRTGVVSGYTF,TGTGCCAGCGGCCGGACAGGGGTGGTTAGTGGCTACACCTTC
TRBJ2-3,TRBD1,TRBV23-1,.,CASSQWEDRALTDTQYF,TGCGCCAGCAGTCAATGGGAGGACAGGGCCCTCACAGATACGCAGTATTTT
TRBJ2-7,TRBD1,TRBV30,once,CAWSPGTGWHEQYF,TGTGCCTGGAGTCCAGGGACAGGGTGGCACGAGCAGTACTTC
TRBJ1-5,.,TRBV7-2,.,CASSFGGVDSGPQHF,TGTGCCAGCAGCTTCGGAGGGGTAGACAGCGGGCCCCAGCATTTT